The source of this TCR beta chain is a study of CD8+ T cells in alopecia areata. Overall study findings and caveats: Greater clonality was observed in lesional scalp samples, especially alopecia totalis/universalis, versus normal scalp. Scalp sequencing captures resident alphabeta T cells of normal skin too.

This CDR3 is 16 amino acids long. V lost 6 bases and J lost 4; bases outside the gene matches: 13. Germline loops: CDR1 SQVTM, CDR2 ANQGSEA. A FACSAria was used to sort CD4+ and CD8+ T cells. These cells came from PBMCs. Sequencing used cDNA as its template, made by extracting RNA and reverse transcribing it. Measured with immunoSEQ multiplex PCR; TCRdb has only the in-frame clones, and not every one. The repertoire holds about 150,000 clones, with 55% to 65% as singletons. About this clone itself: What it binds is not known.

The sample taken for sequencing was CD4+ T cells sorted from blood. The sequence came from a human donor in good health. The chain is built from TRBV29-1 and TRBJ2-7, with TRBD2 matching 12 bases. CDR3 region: CSVAGTSGWGPYEQYF. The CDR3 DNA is TGCAGCGTGGCCGGGACTAGCGGGTGGGGCCCTTACGAGCAGTACTTC.